This T cell receptor (beta chain) was obtained from a study of naive and memory T cell subsets. Overall study findings and caveats: TCR abundance followed a power law differing between naive and memory subsets. Possibly reflecting memory cells re-expressing CD45RA, a few larger clonotypes occurred in naive repertoires, especially CD8.

Details on this clonotype: Antigen: not known.

Sequential positive selection took CD4 T cells first, then CD8 T cells. Four subsets defined by CD45RA and CD27 were sorted after CD3, CD4, CD8 and live/dead staining. Both TRBC1 and TRBC2 were covered by a beta constant-region primer of two equimolar oligonucleotides. Ligated cDNA was amplified by four rounds of PCR with nested alpha and beta constant-region primers and SP2. TCRdb itself ran the UMI-ligation and nested PCR reads through MiXCR, one entry per CDR3 protein. The profile shows fewer than 150,000 distinct CDR3 sequences, approximately 21% of them singletons. V was clipped by 2 bases and J by 2 bases, with 10 bases between them. The CDR3 extends over 14 amino acids. CDR1 and CDR2 (germline): MNHEY, SVGEGT.

Sequencing was carried out using naive CD8+ T cells from blood. The chain is built from TRBV6-2 or TRBV6-3 and TRBJ2-7; D is uncertain. The TCR sequence derives from a human donor in good health. CDR3 sequence: CASSYEVGTYEQYF. Written as DNA, the CDR3 is TGTGCCAGCAGTTACGAGGTGGGAACCTACGAGCAGTACTTC.